This entry lists 16 T cell receptor beta chains sequenced from one sample in a study of T cell responses to AZD1222 COVID-19 vaccine. The data were produced by immunoSEQ multiplex PCR, yet TCRdb's version contains in-frame clones alone and is incomplete. The sample lists roughly 200,000 clones, around nine tenths occurring once. This specimen consisted of peripheral blood, obtained on day 0 of AZD1222 vaccination. These receptors came from an adult in good health.

The rearrangement joins TRBV7-8 to TRBJ1-4; D is uncertain. CDR3 size: 14 residues. Germline assignment: CDR1 SGHVS and CDR2 FQNEAQ. The V end lost 5 bases, the J end lost 6 bases, and 13 bases lay between the germline ends. The CDR3 protein is CASSNPTRDEKLFF. CDR3 DNA: TGTGCCAGCAGCAACCCCACGAGGGATGAAAAACTGTTTTTT.

V is TRBV23-1 and J is TRBJ1-2; tentatively, D is TRBD1 (5 bases). Being an ORF, TRBV23-1 has a function that is uncertain. The V end lost 1 base, the J end lost 4 bases, and 10 bases lay between the germline ends. This CDR3 has 14 residues. The CDR3 reads CASSQFNRFYGYTF. CDR3 coding DNA: TGCGCCAGCAGTCAATTCAACAGGTTCTATGGCTACACCTTC.

V usage is TRBV18 and J usage is TRBJ1-1, with D tentatively TRBD1 (6 bases). The CDR3 totals 14 residues. V was trimmed by 3 bases and J by 10 bases, leaving 18 bases between them. CDR1 is KGHSH and CDR2 is LQKENI in the germline V gene. The CDR3 spells CASSPDGGGGVAFF. CDR3 coding DNA: TGTGCCAGCTCACCCGACGGGGGCGGTGGGGTAGCTTTCTTT.

The rearrangement uses TRBV25-1 and TRBJ1-1; D uncertain. The V and J ends lost 8 bases and 3 bases respectively, with 16 bases between them. The germline gives CDR1 MGHDK, CDR2 SYGVNS. The CDR3 is made up of 14 amino acids. CDR3 coding DNA: TGTGCCAGCTCTGGGGTTTTGACGGACACTGAAGCTTTCTTT. It encodes CASSGVLTDTEAFF.

The genes are TRBV19 and TRBJ2-2; D is ambiguous. Trimming shortened V by 9 bases and J by 1 base, and 9 bases separated the two germline ends. CDR3 size: 13 residues. Germline V CDR1 and CDR2: LNHDA, SQIVND (reference sequence). This CDR3 reads CASYRENTGELFF. The CDR3 DNA is TGTGCCAGCTACAGAGAGAACACCGGGGAGCTGTTTTTT. The full variable domain, in which reference TRBV19 and TRBJ2-2 provide the parts outside the CDR3, is DGGITQSPKYLFRKEGQNVTLSCEQNLNHDAMYWYRQDPGQGLRLIYYSQIVNDFQKGDIAEGYSVSREKKESFPLTVTSAQKNPTAFYLCASYRENTGELFFGEGSRLTVL.

V gene TRBV11-1 combines with J gene TRBJ1-4; D might be TRBD1 (6 bases). This CDR3 has 16 amino acids. With 3 bases removed from V and 10 bases from J, the gap between germline ends came to 21 bases. Germline assignment: CDR1 SGHAT and CDR2 FQDESV (reference sequence). The CDR3 protein is CASSFPTGEQGRKLFF. Written as DNA, the CDR3 is TGTGCCAGCAGCTTTCCTACCGGGGAACAGGGCAGAAAACTGTTTTTT.

V usage is TRBV28 and J usage is TRBJ2-1, with unresolved D. Looked up from germline, CDR1 is MDHEN and CDR2 is SYDVKM. V dropped 4 bases and J dropped 3 bases, with 19 bases sitting between them. The CDR3 runs to 17 residues. CDR3 bases: TGTGCCAGCAGTTCAAATACAGCGATTGGGGTCTACAATGAGCAGTTCTTC. It specifies CASSSNTAIGVYNEQFF. Full variable domain (missing parts from reference TRBV28 and TRBJ2-1): DVKVTQSSRYLVKRTGEKVFLECVQDMDHENMFWYRQDPGLGLRLIYFSYDVKMKEKGDIPEGYSVSREKKERFSLILESASTNQTSMYLCASSSNTAIGVYNEQFFGPGTRLTVL.

V is TRBV3-1 (or the pseudogene TRBV3-2) and J is TRBJ2-5; either TRBD1 or TRBD2 may supply D (5 bases each). The CDR3 is 12 amino acids. V was shortened by 4 bases and J by 8 bases, with 11 bases between the two germline ends. Per the germline V gene, CDR1 is LGHDT and CDR2 is YNNKEL (reference sequence). Here the CDR3 reads CASSPGGDTQYF. As DNA, the CDR3 is TGTGCCAGCAGCCCTGGGGGAGACACCCAGTACTTC.

The chain links TRBV5-1 to TRBJ2-7; possibly TRBD1 or TRBD2 for D (6 bases each). The CDR3 contains 14 residues. The germline V gene has CDR1 SGHRS and CDR2 YFSETQ. V was trimmed by 4 bases and J by 3 bases, leaving 14 bases between them. CDR3 in amino acids: CASSLQGGGYEQYF. The CDR3 region has the DNA TGCGCCAGCAGCCTACAGGGAGGAGGCTACGAGCAGTACTTC. The variable domain in full, with the rest retrieved from reference TRBV5-1 and TRBJ2-7, is KAGVTQTPRYLIKTRGQQVTLSCSPISGHRSVSWYQQTPGQGLQFLFEYFSETQRNKGNFPGRFSGRQFSNSRSEMNVSTLELGDSALYLCASSLQGGGYEQYFGPGTRLTVT.

This chain links TRBV28 with TRBJ1-2; D perhaps matches TRBD1 (6 bases). V was shortened by 6 bases and J by 3 bases, with 11 bases between the two germline ends. There are 13 residues in the CDR3. Germline-derived CDR1 and CDR2 are MDHEN and SYDVKM. The CDR3 here is CASSPQGYYGYTF. The CDR3 DNA reads TGTGCCAGCAGCCCCCAGGGGTACTATGGCTACACCTTC.

This clone was found once. This CDR3 reads CASSSGQGRHEQYF. The CDR3 DNA follows: TGTGCCAGCAGCTCAGGACAGGGCCGCCACGAGCAGTACTTC. V gene TRBV11-1 combines with J gene TRBJ2-7; 8 positions agree with TRBD1. Looked up from germline, CDR1 is SGHAT and CDR2 is FQDESV (reference sequence). The V gene end was trimmed by 4 bases and the J gene end by 5 bases; junction bases not matched to a gene: 7. The CDR3 has 14 residues.

The chain couples TRBV7-2 to TRBJ2-2; unclear D gene. Germline CDR1 and CDR2: SGHTA and FQGNSA. V lost 1 base and J 4 bases, leaving 7 bases between the germline ends. The CDR3 totals 14 residues. CDR3 in DNA: TGTGCCAGCAGCTTAGTTGTGGCCACCGGGGAGCTGTTTTTT. It codes for CASSLVVATGELFF.

CDR3 sequence: CATGGPANTGELFF. DNA for the CDR3: TGTGCCACGGGGGGGCCCGCGAACACCGGGGAGCTGTTTTTT. This chain joins TRBV24-1 and TRBJ2-2, with a possible D match to TRBD2 (7 bases). The V and J ends lost 10 bases and 0 bases respectively, with 11 bases between them. This CDR3 has 14 amino acids. Germline CDR1 is KGHDR and CDR2 is SFDVKD.

The chain combines TRBV2 with TRBJ2-7, with a weak D call TRBD2 (5 bases). From germline, CDR1 is SNHLY and CDR2 FYNNEI. Trimming removed 7 bases at V and 1 base at J, with 20 bases between. The CDR3 contains 16 residues. This CDR3 reads CASTRRGRSSSYEQYF. The CDR3 DNA sequence: TGTGCCAGCACTCGACGAGGGCGGTCCAGTTCCTACGAGCAGTACTTC.

The chain carries TRBV3-1 (or the pseudogene TRBV3-2) and TRBJ1-3, with D possibly TRBD1 on 6 matching bases. Trimming shortened V by 1 base and J by 0 bases, and 10 bases separated the two germline ends. This CDR3 contains 16 residues. Germline CDR1 and CDR2: LGHDT and YNNKEL (reference sequence). The CDR3 region is CASSQAQGSSGNTIYF. The CDR3 DNA reads TGTGCCAGCAGCCAAGCCCAGGGGTCCTCTGGAAACACCATATATTTT.

The V and J genes are TRBV15 and TRBJ2-7; 7 nucleotides line up with TRBD2. The CDR3 covers 14 residues. CDR1 is LNHNV, CDR2 YYDKDF, per germline (reference sequence). Unmatched junction bases numbered 4, after V lost 1 base and J lost 4 bases. The CDR3 DNA sequence: TGTGCCACCAGCAGAGGGGGGGAGGGGTACGAGCAGTACTTC. Its translation is CATSRGGEGYEQYF.